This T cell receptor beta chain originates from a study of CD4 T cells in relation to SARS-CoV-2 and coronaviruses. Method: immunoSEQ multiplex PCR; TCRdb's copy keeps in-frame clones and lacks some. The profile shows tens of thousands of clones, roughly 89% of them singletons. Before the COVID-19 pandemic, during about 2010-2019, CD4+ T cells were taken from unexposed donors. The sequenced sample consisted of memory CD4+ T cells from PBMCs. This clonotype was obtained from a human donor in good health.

The CDR3 DNA reads as TGTGCCAGCAGAACTAGCGGAAGGGGCACAGATACGCAGTATTTT. Translation gives CASRTSGRGTDTQYF. The chain couples TRBV2 to TRBJ2-3; TRBD2 matches 8 bases. This CDR3 region has 15 residues. Germline trimming cut 6 bases from V and 1 base from J; bases unmatched to any gene: 6. Germline-derived CDR1 and CDR2 are SNHLY and FYNNEI.